The clone carrying this T cell receptor (beta chain) was seen a few times. The target antigen is unknown. In the same sample, other DNA sequences code for this CDR3. This sample was included in a study of shared clonotypes between healthy human individuals. Whole-study findings and limits: Enrolling few donors narrowed the genetic and exposure-history diversity that was represented. Incompleteness in sorted-subset sequencing, despite large depth, was shown by rarefaction. Sample collection involved blood only; tissue repertoires are likely different.

Germline V gene lookup returns CDR1 MNHNS and CDR2 SASEGT. This CDR3 region has 12 residues. Trimming left V 4 bases short and J 4 bases short, with 8 bases between. From CD4+ cells came CD45RA+ naive and CD45RA-negative memory subsets. Repertoires were generated with immunoSEQ multiplex PCR, while TCRdb's copy carries only in-frame clones and drops some. The sample consists of 2 million to 3 million clones, approximately 92% of them appearing once. The specimen was naive CD4+ T cells sorted from blood. Stated subset: CD45RA+ positively selected. The receptor was derived from a man between 18 and 29 years old in good health. The chain recombines TRBV6-1 with TRBJ2-7, with unresolved D. The CDR3 DNA reads as TGTGCCAGCAGTGCGGCCGGGTACGAGCAGTACTTC. This codes for CASSAAGYEQYF.